This T cell receptor (beta chain) originates from a study of blood T cell repertoires in COVID-19. Background on the study: The analysed material was cDNA or gDNA that came from T cells, B-cell-depleted T cells, or PBMCs.

Cohorts were based on clinical histories the participants reported. Assay used: immunoSEQ multiplex PCR; TCRdb lists only in-frame clones, some missing. Of around 250,000 clones listed, approximately 86% were seen once; the top ten hold around 1.6%. The length of the CDR3 is 11 residues. V gave up 3 bases and J gave up 6 bases, with 6 bases separating them. Germline V lookup: CDR1 SEHNR, CDR2 FQNEAQ (reference sequence). Sequenced: PBMCs or T cells enriched from blood (not recorded which). V is TRBV7-9 and J is TRBJ2-7; D gene uncertain. The clonotype comes from a woman in her fifties or sixties who had recovered from COVID-19. This chain's CDR3 is CASSFLREQYF. The CDR3 region has the DNA TGTGCCAGCAGCTTTCTCCGCGAGCAGTACTTC.